This T cell receptor (beta chain) appears in the sequencing data of a study of blood T cell repertoires in COVID-19. Study details: From the United States, Italy and Spain came samples of acute and convalescent COVID-19.

The CDR3 length is 15 residues. Germline CDR1 GTSNPN, CDR2 SVGIG (reference sequence). The V gene lost 2 bases and the J gene lost 7 bases, with 18 bases spanning the gap. The table lists this clone with a few counts. How the authors handled the data: The assay estimated nucleated cells by amplifying reference gene primers. Produced via immunoSEQ multiplex PCR; TCRdb's table is partial and in-frame only. That table is the source of V, J and clone size, and D and trimming were worked out from the DNA. The sample holds around 300,000 clones, roughly 90% seen once. The V gene is TRBV30, the J gene TRBJ1-3, with D hard to call. The specimen sequenced was peripheral blood. The TCR comes from a man aged 50 to 60 with acute or convalescent COVID-19. The CDR3 protein is CAWSRNGRAVNTIYF. In DNA, the CDR3 is TGTGCCTGGAGTCGTAACGGGAGAGCGGTGAACACCATATATTTT.